Below, 14 T cell receptor beta chains from the same sample are listed, as sequenced in a study of OX40 agonist ivuxolimab in advanced cancers. Only in-frame clones appear in the TCRdb table, and some are missing; sequencing was by immunoSEQ multiplex PCR. The sample includes roughly 64,000 clones, over 75% of them seen just once. The material sequenced was CD4+ or CD8+ T cells sorted from blood, taken in a trial of the OX40 agonist ivuxolimab. These receptors originate from an adult with an advanced solid tumor such as melanoma, head and neck, liver or kidney cancer.

In this sample, this clone turned up once. The chain combines TRBV6-5 with TRBJ1-2, with D possibly TRBD1 on 6 matching bases. CDR3 length: 12 residues. Germline CDR1 is MNHEY and CDR2 is SVGAGI. Trimming took off 4 bases at V and 8 bases at J, with 11 bases between the two ends. The CDR3 reads CASSSTGTGYTF. CDR3 coding DNA: TGTGCCAGCAGTTCAACAGGGACGGGCTACACCTTC.

The V call is TRBV27, the J call TRBJ2-7; D is uncertain. Germline CDR1 MNHEY, CDR2 SMNVEV (reference sequence). V dropped 0 bases and J dropped 7 bases, with 13 bases sitting between them. This CDR3 has 14 residues. The CDR3 region is CASSLSTNRWEQYF. Here the CDR3 DNA reads TGTGCCAGCAGTTTATCGACAAATCGTTGGGAGCAGTACTTC.

Only one count was recorded for this clone. The chain couples TRBV19 to TRBJ1-1; D perhaps matches TRBD1 (5 bases). The CDR3 runs to 15 residues. Trimming left V 4 bases short and J 2 bases short, with 14 bases between. Germline values: CDR1 LNHDA, CDR2 SQIVND (reference sequence). CDR3 sequence reads: CASSTSGGRNTEAFF. CDR3 nucleotide sequence: TGTGCCAGTAGTACCTCGGGGGGAAGAAACACTGAAGCTTTCTTT.

The chain employs TRBV10-3 and TRBJ2-7, with D possibly being TRBD2 (6 bases). CDR1 is ENHRY, CDR2 SYGVKD, per germline. This CDR3 spans 14 amino acids. Trimming left V 8 bases short and J 2 bases short, with 16 bases between. CDR3 coding DNA: TGTGCCATCGGGCGGGGCGAGGGAGCCTACGAGCAGTACTTC. Its translation is CAIGRGEGAYEQYF.

This clone has only one observation. The chain employs TRBV11-2 and TRBJ1-6, with a tentative D call TRBD1 (5 bases). Deletions cut 1 base from V and 2 bases from J, with 12 bases between. The CDR3 consists of 17 residues. Germline lookup yields CDR1 SGHAT and CDR2 FQNNGV. The CDR3 spells CASSLGAGPTYNSPLHF. The DNA of the CDR3 is TGTGCCAGCAGCTTAGGGGCAGGGCCTACCTATAATTCACCCCTCCACTTT.

The CDR3 sequence: CASRDPTNEKLFF. The CDR3 DNA reads as TGTGCCAGCCGAGACCCAACTAATGAAAAACTGTTTTTT. The chain uses TRBV28 and TRBJ1-4; D gene ambiguous. V was clipped by 8 bases and J by 0 bases, with 7 bases between them. The CDR3 loop spans 13 amino acids. The V gene's germline CDR1 is MDHEN and CDR2 SYDVKM.

The CDR3 DNA reads as TGTGCCAGTAGGTCAACAGGGGTGTACGAGCAGTACTTC. Amino acids: CASRSTGVYEQYF. V and J are TRBV19 and TRBJ2-7; TRBD1 matches at 7 bases. Germline V CDR1 and CDR2: LNHDA, SQIVND (reference sequence). The V gene end was trimmed by 6 bases and the J gene end by 4 bases; junction bases not matched to a gene: 6. This CDR3 region has 13 residues.

This clone was seen a single time. The chain has TRBV7-8 and TRBJ2-7; 10 bases are a match to TRBD2. CDR1 SGHVS and CDR2 FQNEAQ come from the germline V gene. V shed 1 base, J shed 0 bases, and the junction held 9 bases outside the gene matches. The CDR3 consists of 18 residues. The CDR3 region is CASSLGRFSGGNSYEQYF. In nucleotides, the CDR3 is TGTGCCAGCAGCTTAGGGCGGTTTAGCGGGGGGAACTCCTACGAGCAGTACTTC.

This chain connects TRBV2 to TRBJ1-2; 7 positions agree with TRBD1. Germline-derived CDR1 and CDR2 are SNHLY and FYNNEI. The CDR3 spans 12 residues. The CDR3 reads CVYFDRDYGYTF. CDR3 DNA: TGTGTATACTTTGACAGGGACTATGGCTACACCTTC.

The V call is TRBV13, the J call TRBJ2-1; a possible D gene is TRBD1 (6 bases). Germline V gives CDR1 PRHDT, CDR2 FYEKMQ (reference sequence). The CDR3 runs to 15 residues. With 1 base removed from V and 7 bases from J, the gap between germline ends came to 14 bases. The CDR3 loop is CASSLAQGERNEQFF. CDR3 nucleotides: TGTGCCAGCAGCTTAGCACAGGGCGAGAGGAATGAGCAGTTCTTC.

The V and J genes are TRBV7-9 and TRBJ2-7, with 7 positions matching TRBD2. CDR1 is SEHNR and CDR2 is FQNEAQ in the germline V gene (reference sequence). CDR3 length equals 17 residues. The J segment lost 4 bases and the V segment lost 5 bases, leaving 17 bases of the junction unmatched. Written as DNA, the CDR3 is TGTGCCAGCAGCAGTCAGACCGCCGGGACTAAGTGGTACGAGCAGTACTTC. Its translation: CASSSQTAGTKWYEQYF. The full variable domain, with the rest looked up from reference TRBV7-9 and TRBJ2-7, is DTGVSQNPRHKITKRGQNVTFRCDPISEHNRLYWYRQTLGQGPEFLTYFQNEAQLEKSRLLSDRFSAERPKGSFSTLEIQRTEQGDSAMYLCASSSQTAGTKWYEQYFGPGTRLTVT.

The chain employs TRBV27 and TRBJ1-4; possibly TRBD1 for D (5 bases). Germline CDR1 and CDR2: MNHEY and SMNVEV (reference sequence). The CDR3 covers 14 residues. V lost 5 bases, J lost 1 base, and 8 bases lay in between. In nucleotides, the CDR3 is TGTGCCAGCAGTCCGGACATAACTAATGAAAAACTGTTTTTT. This encodes CASSPDITNEKLFF.

This clone was seen once. The CDR3 DNA sequence: TGTGCCAGCAGTTTTTCTTCCAGGGCAAATGGCTACACCTTC. The encoded protein is CASSFSSRANGYTF. The chain is built from TRBV27 and TRBJ1-2, with D tentatively TRBD1 (5 bases). CDR1 and CDR2 (germline): MNHEY, SMNVEV (reference sequence). V was clipped by 3 bases and J by 6 bases, with 14 bases between them. The CDR3 has 14 residues.

This clone was detected only once. This chain joins TRBV18 and TRBJ2-7, with 9 bases that match TRBD1. CDR3 length: 15 residues. Germline V lookup: CDR1 KGHSH, CDR2 LQKENI. The junction had 12 bases not matched to a gene; V was cut back by 6 bases and J by 6 bases. The CDR3 protein is CASSNDGTGMSEQYF. CDR3 nucleotide sequence: TGTGCCAGCTCCAACGACGGGACAGGGATGTCCGAGCAGTACTTC. The full variable domain, rest sourced from reference TRBV18 and TRBJ2-7, is NAGVMQNPRHLVRRRGQEARLRCSPMKGHSHVYWYRQLPEEGLKFMVYLQKENIIDESGMPKERFSAEFPKEGPSILRIQQVVRGDSAAYFCASSNDGTGMSEQYFGPGTRLTVT.